The 24 T cell receptor beta chains listed next were all sequenced from one sample in a study of graft-versus-host responses after intestinal transplantation (dated by TCRdb to the early 2020s). Library preparation used the immunoSEQ multiplex PCR assay. TCRdb took over this immuneACCESS table, retaining in-frame rearrangements with V and J assigned. Such tables are incomplete; in checked studies, under half of the missing clones stem from an unresolved V gene, and the remainder is unexplained. This sample has under 100,000 clones in its table, and about 94% of those were observed once. The top ten clonotypes cover approximately 0.2% of the sample. No cognate antigen is known for these TCRs. The time point label for this specimen denotes: cells obtained before transplantation from donor or recipient. Sequencing used unstimulated CD4+ T cells sorted from spleen or lymph node cells, obtained before transplant. All receptors derive from a human donor who was the organ donor for an intestinal transplant.

The chain has TRBV7-9 and TRBJ1-6; D unclear. The V gene's germline CDR1 is SEHNR and CDR2 FQNEAQ (reference sequence). Trimming removed 10 bases at V and 9 bases at J, with 19 bases between. This CDR3 contains 14 residues. For the CDR3, the DNA is TGTGCCACCACCGGCCATCTTCAAGGTTCACCCCTCCACTTT. The encoded protein is CATTGHLQGSPLHF.

This clone was counted a single time. The chain uses TRBV27 and TRBJ1-5; TRBD1 aligns across 10 bases. There are 16 residues in the CDR3. V dropped 5 bases and J dropped 1; count of bases not matched to a gene: 5. Looked up from germline, CDR1 is MNHEY and CDR2 is SMNVEV (reference sequence). CDR3 sequence (DNA): TGTGCCAGCAGTCCGACAGGGGGCCGGAGCAATCAGCCCCAGCATTTT. Translating it yields CASSPTGGRSNQPQHF.

The chain couples TRBV6-5 to TRBJ2-7; D uncertain. Deletions cut 8 bases from V and 5 bases from J, with 10 bases between. Germline CDR1 reads MNHEY; CDR2 reads SVGAGI. CDR3 size: 11 residues. The CDR3 spells CASASRHEQYF. The CDR3 bases are TGTGCCAGCGCCTCAAGACACGAGCAGTACTTC.

The chain uses TRBV19 and TRBJ2-3, with a possible D match to TRBD2 (7 bases). Germline lookup yields CDR1 LNHDA and CDR2 SQIVND (reference sequence). Trimming stripped 7 bases from V and 3 bases from J, with 20 bases between. This CDR3 spans 16 amino acids. CDR3 nucleotides: TGTGCCAGTAAGCTAGGGGGGGGGCTTCAGACAGATACGCAGTATTTT. Translated, it gives CASKLGGGLQTDTQYF.

The V gene is TRBV18, the J gene TRBJ2-5; 7 nucleotides agree with TRBD1. Trimming took 6 bases from V and 3 from J; bases not matched to a gene: 10. The CDR3 loop spans 15 amino acids. From germline, CDR1 is KGHSH and CDR2 LQKENI. The CDR3 spells CASSRWTGTKETQYF. DNA for the CDR3: TGTGCCAGCTCTCGCTGGACAGGAACGAAAGAGACCCAGTACTTC.

The sample holds one count of this clone. The chain is built from TRBV6-1 and TRBJ2-7; 9 positions match TRBD1. V shed 7 bases, J shed 3 bases, and the junction held 10 bases outside the gene matches. The CDR3 is 15 amino acids. Germline V gene data show CDR1 as MNHNS and CDR2 as SASEGT. For the CDR3, the DNA is TGTGCCAGCATTCCTCCCGGGACAGGGAGCTACGAGCAGTACTTC. Translating it yields CASIPPGTGSYEQYF.

The rearrangement links TRBV10-2 to TRBJ2-1, with TRBD1 matching 10 bases. V lost 5 bases and J lost 8; bases outside the gene matches: 6. Germline CDR1 is WSHSY and CDR2 is SAAADI. This CDR3 is 14 amino acids long. The CDR3 bases are TGCGCCAGCAGTCTAGACAGGGGGCCCGATGAGCAGTTCTTC. This translates into CASSLDRGPDEQFF.

The gene calls are TRBV30 and TRBJ1-5; D gene ambiguous. Trimming left V 0 bases short and J 6 bases short, with 9 bases between. This CDR3 region has 13 residues. Germline V lookup: CDR1 GTSNPN, CDR2 SVGIG (reference sequence). The CDR3 loop reads CAWSVNIFQPQHF. In nucleotides, the CDR3 is TGTGCCTGGAGTGTAAACATATTTCAGCCCCAGCATTTT.

For this clone: Other DNA sequences in this sample translate to the same CDR3. The chain couples TRBV5-1 to TRBJ2-6; D remains unclear. The CDR3 extends over 14 amino acids. V was trimmed by 0 bases and J by 1 base, leaving 2 bases between them. Germline V gene sequence: CDR1 SGHRS, CDR2 YFSETQ. The CDR3 protein is CASSLGSGANVLTF. The DNA of the CDR3 is TGCGCCAGCAGCTTGGGTTCTGGGGCCAACGTCCTGACTTTC.

The chain carries TRBV18 and TRBJ1-1; D unresolved. The CDR3 sequence is 16 residues long. V dropped 2 bases and J dropped 3 bases, with 16 bases sitting between them. Per germline, CDR1 KGHSH and CDR2 LQKENI. The CDR3 sequence: CASSPFSVSLDTEAFF. The CDR3 region has the DNA TGTGCCAGCTCACCATTTAGCGTATCTCTGGACACTGAAGCTTTCTTT.

This chain joins TRBV28 and TRBJ1-4; D is uncertain. This CDR3 is built from 16 residues. Trimming pared 4 bases from V and 2 bases from J, leaving 14 bases between. CDR1 and CDR2 (germline): MDHEN, SYDVKM. CDR3 DNA: TGTGCCAGCAGTTCCCCTCGGACGACTACTAATGAAAAACTGTTTTTT. Protein: CASSSPRTTTNEKLFF. Drawing the rest from reference TRBV28 and TRBJ1-4, the complete variable domain is DVKVTQSSRYLVKRTGEKVFLECVQDMDHENMFWYRQDPGLGLRLIYFSYDVKMKEKGDIPEGYSVSREKKERFSLILESASTNQTSMYLCASSSPRTTTNEKLFFGSGTQLSVL.

A single count supports this clone. J is TRBJ1-2 and V is TRBV14; D possibly corresponds to TRBD1 (5 bases). Germline CDR1 is SGHDN and CDR2 is FVKESK. V dropped 2 bases and J dropped 5 bases, with 12 bases sitting between them. CDR3 length: 14 amino acids. The CDR3 region is CASSQSGRAYGYTF. CDR3 in DNA: TGTGCCAGCAGCCAATCGGGACGGGCTTATGGCTACACCTTC.

This chain's CDR3 is CASSPGYGGVNSPLHF. The CDR3 nucleotides are TGTGCCAGCAGCCCCGGGTATGGGGGGGTTAATTCACCCCTCCACTTT. J is TRBJ1-6 and V is TRBV7-2; maybe TRBD1 (5 bases). The CDR3 totals 16 residues. The germline gives CDR1 SGHTA, CDR2 FQGNSA. Deletions cut 5 bases from V and 6 bases from J, with 17 bases between.

This clone appeared a single time. The V and J genes are TRBV5-1 and TRBJ1-2; no clear D gene. The germline V gene has CDR1 SGHRS and CDR2 YFSETQ. CDR3 length: 13 amino acids. V was cut by 5 bases and J by 6 bases, with 14 bases left in between. CDR3 DNA: TGCGCCAGCAGTCTCCAGTCAGTGGATGGCTACACCTTC. Translation: CASSLQSVDGYTF. Full variable domain (rest looked up from reference TRBV5-1 and TRBJ1-2): KAGVTQTPRYLIKTRGQQVTLSCSPISGHRSVSWYQQTPGQGLQFLFEYFSETQRNKGNFPGRFSGRQFSNSRSEMNVSTLELGDSALYLCASSLQSVDGYTFGSGTRLTVV.

The gene calls are TRBV27 and TRBJ2-7, with a tentative D call TRBD2 (5 bases). Trimming took 2 bases from V and 2 from J, leaving 16 bases between them. This CDR3 comprises 16 residues. CDR1 and CDR2 from the germline V gene are MNHEY and SMNVEV (reference sequence). This CDR3 is CASSLIAGLSTYEQYF. Written as DNA, the CDR3 is TGTGCCAGCAGTTTAATAGCAGGACTCAGCACCTACGAGCAGTACTTC.

V usage is TRBV7-9 and J usage is TRBJ2-7; D unclear. The V end was cut by 5 bases, the J end by 2 bases, with 7 bases between. The CDR3 length is 12 residues. The V gene's germline CDR1 is SEHNR and CDR2 FQNEAQ (reference sequence). CDR3 sequence reads: CASSESAYEQYF. CDR3 sequence (DNA): TGTGCCAGCAGCGAATCAGCCTACGAGCAGTACTTC.

This clone was counted a few times. This chain connects TRBV9 to TRBJ2-3, with D perhaps given as TRBD1 or TRBD2 (5 bases each). The germline V gene encodes CDR1 SGDLS and CDR2 YYNGEE. This CDR3 contains 14 residues. Trimming cost V 0 bases and J 4 bases, with 9 bases left between them. CDR3 DNA: TGTGCCAGCAGCGTAGCTACGGGGCCAGATACGCAGTATTTT. Protein sequence: CASSVATGPDTQYF. The variable domain in full, with the rest retrieved from reference TRBV9 and TRBJ2-3, is DSGVTQTPKHLITATGQRVTLRCSPRSGDLSVYWYQQSLDQGLQFLIQYYNGEERAKGNILERFSAQQFPDLHSELNLSSLELGDSALYFCASSVATGPDTQYFGPGTRLTVL.

The chain combines TRBV28 with TRBJ2-5; a possible D gene is TRBD2 (5 bases). Trimming pared 3 bases from V and 7 bases from J, leaving 15 bases between. Looked up from germline, CDR1 is MDHEN and CDR2 is SYDVKM. This CDR3 is 14 amino acids long. CDR3 amino acids: CASSFQTIIGTQYF. CDR3 nucleotide sequence: TGTGCCAGCAGTTTCCAGACTATAATAGGGACCCAGTACTTC.

The V call is TRBV7-2, the J call TRBJ2-2; 8 bases match TRBD1. Trimming cost V 5 bases and J 2 bases; bases outside gene matches: 16. CDR1 and CDR2 (germline): SGHTA, FQGNSA. The CDR3 has 19 residues. Here the CDR3 reads CASSPPHSRTGKNTGELFF. The CDR3 DNA follows: TGTGCCAGCAGCCCCCCTCACTCCCGGACAGGGAAAAACACCGGGGAGCTGTTTTTT.

V gene TRBV5-1 combines with J gene TRBJ2-7; a possible D gene is TRBD2 (5 bases). The CDR3 spans 14 residues. The germline gives CDR1 SGHRS, CDR2 YFSETQ. V lost 2 bases, J lost 2 bases, and 11 bases lay in between. This CDR3 reads CASSFDSTTYEQYF. CDR3 nucleotides: TGCGCCAGCAGCTTCGACTCGACTACCTACGAGCAGTACTTC.

The chain is built from TRBV10-3 and TRBJ2-7, with TRBD1 matching 7 bases. V lost 4 bases, J lost 3 bases, and 0 bases stayed unmatched. Germline CDR1 is ENHRY and CDR2 is SYGVKD. The CDR3 loop spans 12 amino acids. CDR3 in DNA: TGTGCCATCAGTGCAGGGGGCTACGAGCAGTACTTC. Translating gives CAISAGGYEQYF.

The V call is TRBV5-1, the J call TRBJ2-1; D is possibly TRBD2 (5 bases). The V gene lost 0 bases and the J gene lost 6 bases, with 13 bases spanning the gap. CDR3 length: 15 residues. Germline CDR1 SGHRS, CDR2 YFSETQ. The CDR3 bases are TGCGCCAGCAGCTTGGAGGCTAGCATTGGCAATGAGCAGTTCTTC. Protein product: CASSLEASIGNEQFF.

The V and J genes are TRBV6-1 and TRBJ2-7; 9 nucleotides match TRBD1. The CDR3 spans 15 residues. J was trimmed by 2 bases and V by 8 bases; bases with no gene match: 10. The germline V gene has CDR1 MNHNS and CDR2 SASEGT. The CDR3 reads CASGAVQGATYEQYF. The CDR3 DNA sequence: TGTGCCAGCGGGGCCGTACAGGGGGCTACCTACGAGCAGTACTTC.

The chain combines TRBV6-5 with TRBJ1-1, with D tentatively TRBD1 (6 bases). V gave up 6 bases and J gave up 5 bases, with 13 bases separating them. This CDR3 comprises 13 residues. Germline V CDR1 and CDR2: MNHEY, SVGAGI. The DNA of the CDR3 is TGTGCCAGCAGCAAGGGGGTCAAGACTGAAGCTTTCTTT. It specifies CASSKGVKTEAFF.